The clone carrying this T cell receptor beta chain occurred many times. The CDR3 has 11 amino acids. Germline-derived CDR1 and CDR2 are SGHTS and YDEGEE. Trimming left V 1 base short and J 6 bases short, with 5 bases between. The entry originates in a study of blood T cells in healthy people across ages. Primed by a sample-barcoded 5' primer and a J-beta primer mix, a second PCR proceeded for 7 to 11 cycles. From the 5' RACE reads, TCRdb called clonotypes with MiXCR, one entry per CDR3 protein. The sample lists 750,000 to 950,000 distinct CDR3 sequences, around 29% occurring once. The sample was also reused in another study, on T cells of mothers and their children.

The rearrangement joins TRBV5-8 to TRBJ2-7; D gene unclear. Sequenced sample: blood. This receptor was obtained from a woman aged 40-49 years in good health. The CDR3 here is CASSLHSEQYF. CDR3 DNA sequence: TGTGCCAGCAGCTTGCATAGCGAGCAGTACTTC. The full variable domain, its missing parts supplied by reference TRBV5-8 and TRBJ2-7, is EAGVTQSPTHLIKTRGQQATLRCSPISGHTSVYWYQQALGLGLQFLLWYDEGEERNRGNFPPRFSGRQFPNYSSELNVNALELEDSALYLCASSLHSEQYFGPGTRLTVT.